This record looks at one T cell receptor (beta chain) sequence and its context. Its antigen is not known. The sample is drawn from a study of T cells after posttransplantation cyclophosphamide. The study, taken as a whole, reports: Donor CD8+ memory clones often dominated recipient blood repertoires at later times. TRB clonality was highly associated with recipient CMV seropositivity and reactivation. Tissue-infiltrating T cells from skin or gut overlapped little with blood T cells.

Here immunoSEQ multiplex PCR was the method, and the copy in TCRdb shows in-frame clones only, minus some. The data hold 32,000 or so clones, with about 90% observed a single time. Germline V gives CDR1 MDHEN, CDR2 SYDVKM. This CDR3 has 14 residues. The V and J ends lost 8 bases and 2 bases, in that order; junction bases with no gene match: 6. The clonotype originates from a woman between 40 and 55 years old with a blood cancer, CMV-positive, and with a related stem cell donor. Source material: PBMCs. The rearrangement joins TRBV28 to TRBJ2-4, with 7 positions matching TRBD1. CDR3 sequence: CASSLGQTKNIQYF. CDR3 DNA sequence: TGTGCCAGCTCTTTGGGACAGACCAAAAACATTCAGTACTTC.